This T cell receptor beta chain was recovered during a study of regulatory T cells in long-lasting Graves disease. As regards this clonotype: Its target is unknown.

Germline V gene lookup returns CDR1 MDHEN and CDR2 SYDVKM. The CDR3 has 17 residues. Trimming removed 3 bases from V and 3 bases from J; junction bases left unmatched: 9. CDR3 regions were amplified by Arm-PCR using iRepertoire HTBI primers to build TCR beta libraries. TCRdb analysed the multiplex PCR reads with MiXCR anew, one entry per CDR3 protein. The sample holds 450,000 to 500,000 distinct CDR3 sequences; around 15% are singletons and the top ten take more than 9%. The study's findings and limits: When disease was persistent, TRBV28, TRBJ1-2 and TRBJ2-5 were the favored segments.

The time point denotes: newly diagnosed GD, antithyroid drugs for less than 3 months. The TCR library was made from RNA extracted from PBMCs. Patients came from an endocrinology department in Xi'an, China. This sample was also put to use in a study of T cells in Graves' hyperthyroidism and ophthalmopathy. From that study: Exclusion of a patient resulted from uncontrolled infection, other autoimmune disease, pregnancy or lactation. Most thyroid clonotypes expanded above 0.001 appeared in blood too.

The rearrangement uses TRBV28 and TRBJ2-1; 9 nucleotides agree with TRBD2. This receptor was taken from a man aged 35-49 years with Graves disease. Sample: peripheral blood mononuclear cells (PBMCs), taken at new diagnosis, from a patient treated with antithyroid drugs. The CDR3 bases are TGTGCCAGCAGTTTGCGTCCTAGCGGGAACTTCTACAATGAGCAGTTCTTC. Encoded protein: CASSLRPSGNFYNEQFF.